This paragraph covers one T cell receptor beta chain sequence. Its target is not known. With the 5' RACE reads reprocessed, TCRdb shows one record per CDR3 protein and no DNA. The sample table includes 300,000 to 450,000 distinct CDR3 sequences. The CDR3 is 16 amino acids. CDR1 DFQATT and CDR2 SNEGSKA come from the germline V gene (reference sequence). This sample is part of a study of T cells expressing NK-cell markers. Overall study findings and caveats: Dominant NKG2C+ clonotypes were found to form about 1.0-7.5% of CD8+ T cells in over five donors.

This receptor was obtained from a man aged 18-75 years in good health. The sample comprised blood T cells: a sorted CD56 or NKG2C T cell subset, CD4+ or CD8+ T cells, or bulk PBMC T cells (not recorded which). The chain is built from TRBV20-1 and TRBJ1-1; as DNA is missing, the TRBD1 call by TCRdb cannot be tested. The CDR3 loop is CSARDHDRDRGTEAFF.